This T cell receptor beta chain was captured by sequencing in a study of blood T cell repertoires in COVID-19. Germline CDR1 MNHEY, CDR2 SVGAGI. CDR3 length equals 12 residues. V lost 7 bases and J 0 bases, leaving 6 bases between the germline ends. Participants were aged roughly 18 to 90 years, lived in about two dozen US areas, and enrolled virtually. Participants' own reports of clinical history determined their cohort assignment. Study processing details: Using reference gene primer amplification, nucleated cell counts were estimated. The data were produced by immunoSEQ multiplex PCR, yet TCRdb's version contains in-frame clones alone and is incomplete. From that table come the V and J calls and clone size; the DNA was used to work out D and trimming. This sample has approximately 200,000 clones, with 65% to 90% found just once.

Sequencing input: PBMCs or T cells enriched from blood (not recorded which). The TCR comes from a man aged 40-50 years who had recovered from COVID-19. This chain uses TRBV6-5 with TRBJ2-5, with a weak D call TRBD2 (5 bases). DNA of the CDR3: TGTGCCAGCACCGGGAACCAAGAGACCCAGTACTTC. Amino acid sequence: CASTGNQETQYF.